What follows describes a single T cell receptor (beta chain). The antigen remains unidentified. The study ran its PCR with 60 Vbeta and 13 Jbeta primers. Profiled with immunoSEQ multiplex PCR; TCRdb holds only in-frame clones, not every one. The data show roughly 160,000 clones, 75% to 80% seen once. The data were taken from a study of cytomegalovirus exposure and HLA in healthy donors. Study observations and caveats: Links to common viral pathogens appeared, in a later analysis, for several of the most significant clusters.

Sequencing was carried out using PBMCs. This sequence originates from a man between 50 and 59 years old in good health and CMV-seropositive.

The CDR3 spells CASSPRDRGGGELFF. For the CDR3, the DNA is TGTGCCAGCAGCCCCCGGGACAGGGGAGGCGGGGAGCTGTTTTTT. The chain combines TRBV7-7 with TRBJ2-2; 10 bases match TRBD1. The CDR3 has 15 residues. Germline CDR1 reads SSHAT; CDR2 reads FNYEAQ (reference sequence). V lost 5 bases, J lost 7 bases, and 7 bases stayed unmatched. Complete variable domain (other parts from reference TRBV7-7 and TRBJ2-2): GAGVSQSPRYKVTKRGQDVTLRCDPISSHATLYWYQQALGQGPEFLTYFNYEAQPDKSGLPSDRFSAERPEGSISTLTIQRTEQRDSAMYRCASSPRDRGGGELFFGEGSRLTVL.